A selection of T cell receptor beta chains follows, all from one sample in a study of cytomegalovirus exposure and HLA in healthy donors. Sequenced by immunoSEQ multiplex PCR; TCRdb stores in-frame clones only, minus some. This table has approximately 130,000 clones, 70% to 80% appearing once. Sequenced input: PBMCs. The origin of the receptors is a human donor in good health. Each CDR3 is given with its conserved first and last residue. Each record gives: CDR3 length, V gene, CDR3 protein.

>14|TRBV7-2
CASSSGQGTYGYTF
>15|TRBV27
CASAFGRNGGNTIYF
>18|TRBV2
CASRYPSGGKGLDSPLHF
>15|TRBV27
CATSPGQGTSYEQYF
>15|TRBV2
CASSVPRGEGNEQYF
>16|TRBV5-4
CASSRPGQGVTDTQYF
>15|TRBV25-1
CASTHPGQGYPEAFF
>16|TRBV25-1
CASSAGRFREHTEAFF
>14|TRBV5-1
CASSSGHNSYEQYF
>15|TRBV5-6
CASSLQSGRRETQYF
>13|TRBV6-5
CASSPRIGDEQYF
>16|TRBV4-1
CASSQGGRARNEKLFF
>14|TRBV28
CASSFVRGAAEAFF
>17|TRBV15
CATSGTRPGQGLYGYTF
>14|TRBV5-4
CASSLGGSTGELFF
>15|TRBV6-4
CASRQGYEANYGYTF
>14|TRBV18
CASSTDRFNYGYTF
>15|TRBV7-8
CASSARTGLEETQYF
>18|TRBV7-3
CASRPSPPGTGDTGELFF
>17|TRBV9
CASSVAPAGQGLETQYF
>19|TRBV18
CASSPISFGTGTSSYGYTF
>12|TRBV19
CASSIRRGEAFF